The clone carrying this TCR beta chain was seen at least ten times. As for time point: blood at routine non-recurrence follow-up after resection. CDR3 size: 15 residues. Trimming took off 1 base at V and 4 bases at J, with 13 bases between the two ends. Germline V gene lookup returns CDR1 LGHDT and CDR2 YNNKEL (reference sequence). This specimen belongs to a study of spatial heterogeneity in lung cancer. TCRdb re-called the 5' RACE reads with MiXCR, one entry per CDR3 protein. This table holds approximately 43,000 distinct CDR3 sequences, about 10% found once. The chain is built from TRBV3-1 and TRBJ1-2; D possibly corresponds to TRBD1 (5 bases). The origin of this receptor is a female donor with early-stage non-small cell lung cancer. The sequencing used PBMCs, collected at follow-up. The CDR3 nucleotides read TGTGCCAGCAGCCAAGTGGGGGTCCCCCGCTATGGCTACACCTTC. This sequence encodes CASSQVGVPRYGYTF. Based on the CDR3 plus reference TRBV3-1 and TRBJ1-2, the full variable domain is DTAVSQTPKYLVTQMGNDKSIKCEQNLGHDTMYWYKQDSKKFLKIMFSYNNKELIINETVPNRFSPKSPDKAHLNLHINSLELGDSAVYFCASSQVGVPRYGYTFGSGTRLTVV.